This TCR beta chain was obtained from a study of blood T cell repertoires in COVID-19. Study background: Samples of COVID-19 (acute and convalescent) were obtained from the United States, Italy and Spain.

In the authors' workflow: Counts of nucleated cells, estimated from reference gene primer amplification, were obtained. Measured with immunoSEQ multiplex PCR; TCRdb has only the in-frame clones, and not every one. D and trimming were read from the DNA, whereas the V and J calls and clone size are those reported in that table. Among 150,000 to 200,000 clones listed, around nine tenths were seen once. The CDR3 totals 17 residues. Germline V lookup: CDR1 KGHDR, CDR2 SFDVKD. V was clipped by 0 bases and J by 0 bases, with 11 bases between them. The sequence was obtained from a man aged 70 or older with active or convalescent COVID-19. The specimen sequenced was peripheral blood. J is TRBJ1-5 and V is TRBV24-1; D not certain. The CDR3 DNA sequence: TGTGCCACCAGTGATTTGCACCGACTCCATAGCAATCAGCCCCAGCATTTT. Translation gives CATSDLHRLHSNQPQHF.